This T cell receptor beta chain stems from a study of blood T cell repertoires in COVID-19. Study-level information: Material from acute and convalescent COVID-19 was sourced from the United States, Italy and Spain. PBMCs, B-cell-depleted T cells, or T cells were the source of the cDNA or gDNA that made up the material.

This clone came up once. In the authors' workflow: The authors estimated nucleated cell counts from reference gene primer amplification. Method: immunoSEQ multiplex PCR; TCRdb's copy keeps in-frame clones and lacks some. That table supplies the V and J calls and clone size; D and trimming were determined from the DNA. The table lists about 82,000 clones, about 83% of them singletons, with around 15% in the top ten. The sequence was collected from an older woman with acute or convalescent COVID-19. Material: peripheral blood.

CDR3 coding DNA: TGCAGCGGTCCGGGACAGTCAGTACAAGAGACCCAGTACTTC. Translating gives CSGPGQSVQETQYF. The J gene is TRBJ2-5, the V gene TRBV29-1; TRBD1 aligns across 7 bases. V trimming: 7 bases; J trimming: 2 bases; junction bases outside the gene matches: 10. CDR1 SQVTM and CDR2 ANQGSEA come from the germline V gene. CDR3 length equals 14 residues.